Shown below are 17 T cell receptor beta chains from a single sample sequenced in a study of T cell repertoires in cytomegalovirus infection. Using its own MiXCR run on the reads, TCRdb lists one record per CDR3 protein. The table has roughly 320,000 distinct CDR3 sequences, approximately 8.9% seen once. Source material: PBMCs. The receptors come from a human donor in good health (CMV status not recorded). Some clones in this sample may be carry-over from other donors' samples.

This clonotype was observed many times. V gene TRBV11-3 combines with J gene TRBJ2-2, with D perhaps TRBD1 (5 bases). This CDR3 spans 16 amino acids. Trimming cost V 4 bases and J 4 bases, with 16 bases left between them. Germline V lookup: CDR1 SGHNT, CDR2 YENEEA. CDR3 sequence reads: CASSWTTPYLTGELFF. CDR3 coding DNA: TGTGCCAGCAGCTGGACAACTCCTTATCTCACCGGGGAGCTGTTTTTT.

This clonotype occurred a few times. Here the CDR3 reads CASSPSSDYGYTF. The CDR3 bases are TGTGCCAGCAGCCCCTCGAGCGACTATGGCTACACCTTC. This chain connects TRBV7-9 to TRBJ1-2; D remains ambiguous. V shed 5 bases and J shed 3 bases, with 10 bases lying between them. The CDR3 is 13 amino acids. The germline CDR1 and CDR2 sequences are SEHNR and FQNEAQ (reference sequence). The full variable domain, in which reference TRBV7-9 and TRBJ1-2 provide the parts outside the CDR3, is DTGVSQNPRHKITKRGQNVTFRCDPISEHNRLYWYRQTLGQGPEFLTYFQNEAQLEKSRLLSDRFSAERPKGSFSTLEIQRTEQGDSAMYLCASSPSSDYGYTFGSGTRLTVV.

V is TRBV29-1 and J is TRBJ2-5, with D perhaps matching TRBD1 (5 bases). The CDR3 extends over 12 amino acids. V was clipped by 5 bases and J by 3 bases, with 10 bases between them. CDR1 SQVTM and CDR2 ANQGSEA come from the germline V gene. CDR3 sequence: CSVQGAEETQYF. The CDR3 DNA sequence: TGCAGCGTTCAAGGGGCTGAAGAGACCCAGTACTTC.

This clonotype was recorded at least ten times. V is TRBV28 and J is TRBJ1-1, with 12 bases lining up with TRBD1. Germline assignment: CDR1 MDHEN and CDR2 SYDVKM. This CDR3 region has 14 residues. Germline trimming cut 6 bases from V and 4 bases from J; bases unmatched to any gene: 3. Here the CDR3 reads CASSRDRGPTEAFF. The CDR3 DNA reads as TGTGCCAGCAGCAGGGACAGGGGGCCCACTGAAGCTTTCTTT.

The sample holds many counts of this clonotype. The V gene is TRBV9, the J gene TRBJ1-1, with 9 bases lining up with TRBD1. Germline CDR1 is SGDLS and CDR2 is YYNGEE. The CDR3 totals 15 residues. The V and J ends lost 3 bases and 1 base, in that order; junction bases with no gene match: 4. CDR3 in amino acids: CASSALTGGNTEAFF. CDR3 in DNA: TGTGCCAGCAGCGCCTTGACAGGGGGGAACACTGAAGCTTTCTTT.

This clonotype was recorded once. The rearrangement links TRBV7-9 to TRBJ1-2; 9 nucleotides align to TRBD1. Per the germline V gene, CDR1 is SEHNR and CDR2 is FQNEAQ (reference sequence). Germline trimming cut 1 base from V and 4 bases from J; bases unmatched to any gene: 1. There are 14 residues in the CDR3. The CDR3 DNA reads TGTGCCAGCAGCTTAGGGGACAGGGTCTATGGCTACACCTTC. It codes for CASSLGDRVYGYTF.

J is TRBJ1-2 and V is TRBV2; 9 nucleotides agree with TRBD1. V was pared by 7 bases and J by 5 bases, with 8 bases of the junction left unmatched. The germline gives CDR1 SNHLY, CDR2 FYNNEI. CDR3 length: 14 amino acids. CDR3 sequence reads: CASIGDRGGYGYTF. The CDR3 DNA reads TGTGCCAGCATCGGAGACAGGGGGGGATATGGCTACACCTTC.

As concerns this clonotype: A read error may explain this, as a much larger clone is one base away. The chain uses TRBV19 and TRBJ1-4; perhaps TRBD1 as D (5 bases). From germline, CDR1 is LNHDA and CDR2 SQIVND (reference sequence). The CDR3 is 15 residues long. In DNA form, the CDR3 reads TGTGACAGTAGTGTGGGACGGAATCTTAATGAAAAACTGTTTTTT. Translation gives CDSSVGRNLNEKLFF.

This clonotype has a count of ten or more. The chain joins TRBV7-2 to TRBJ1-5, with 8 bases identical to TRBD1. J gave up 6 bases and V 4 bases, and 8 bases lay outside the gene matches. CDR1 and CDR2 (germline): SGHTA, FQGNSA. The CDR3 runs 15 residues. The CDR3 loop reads CASSYFGQGSQPQHF. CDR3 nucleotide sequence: TGTGCCAGCAGCTATTTCGGACAGGGTAGTCAGCCCCAGCATTTT.

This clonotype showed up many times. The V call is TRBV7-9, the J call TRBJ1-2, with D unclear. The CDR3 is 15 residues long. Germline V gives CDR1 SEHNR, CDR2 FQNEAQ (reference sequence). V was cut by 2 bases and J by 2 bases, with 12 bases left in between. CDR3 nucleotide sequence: TGTGCCAGCAGCTTAAGCGGTGGGAGAAACTATGGCTACACCTTC. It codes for CASSLSGGRNYGYTF.

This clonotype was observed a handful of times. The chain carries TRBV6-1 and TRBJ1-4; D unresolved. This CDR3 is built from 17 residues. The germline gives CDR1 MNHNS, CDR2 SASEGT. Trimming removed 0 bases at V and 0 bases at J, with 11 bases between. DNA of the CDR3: TGTGCCAGCAGTGAAGCGAGCAACAGCGCAACTAATGAAAAACTGTTTTTT. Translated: CASSEASNSATNEKLFF.

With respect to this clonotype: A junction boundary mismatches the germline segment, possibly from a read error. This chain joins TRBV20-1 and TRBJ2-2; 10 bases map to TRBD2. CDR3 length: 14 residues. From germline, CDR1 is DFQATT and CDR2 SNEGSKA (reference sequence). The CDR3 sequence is CSGRSGGVSGELFF. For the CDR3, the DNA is TGCAGTGGTAGAAGCGGGGGGGTATCCGGGGAGCTGTTTTTT.

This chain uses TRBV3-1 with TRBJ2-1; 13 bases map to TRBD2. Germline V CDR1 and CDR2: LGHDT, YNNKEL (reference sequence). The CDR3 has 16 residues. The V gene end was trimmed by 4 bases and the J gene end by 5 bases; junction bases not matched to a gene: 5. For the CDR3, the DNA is TGTGCCAGCAGCCGGATCGGGACTAGCGGGAACAATGAGCAGTTCTTC. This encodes CASSRIGTSGNNEQFF.

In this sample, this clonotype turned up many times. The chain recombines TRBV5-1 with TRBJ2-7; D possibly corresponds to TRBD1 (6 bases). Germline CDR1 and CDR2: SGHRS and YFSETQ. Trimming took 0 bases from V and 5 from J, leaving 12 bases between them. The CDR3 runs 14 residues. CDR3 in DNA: TGCGCCAGCAGCTTGGCCGTAGCAGGGGACGAGCAGTACTTC. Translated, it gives CASSLAVAGDEQYF.

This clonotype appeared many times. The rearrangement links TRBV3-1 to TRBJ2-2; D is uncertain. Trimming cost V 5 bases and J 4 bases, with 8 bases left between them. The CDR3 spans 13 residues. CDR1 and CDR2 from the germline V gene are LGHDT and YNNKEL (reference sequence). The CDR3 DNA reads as TGTGCCAGCAGCTGGAGCTCCACCGGGGAGCTGTTTTTT. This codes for CASSWSSTGELFF.

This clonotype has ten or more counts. The CDR3 nucleotides are TGTGCCAGCAGTGGTAGTAGCGGGGGACAAGAGACCCAGTACTTC. The encoded protein is CASSGSSGGQETQYF. The chain is built from TRBV28 and TRBJ2-5; 9 bases align to TRBD2. V shed 5 bases, J shed 2 bases, and the junction held 6 bases outside the gene matches. The CDR3 sequence is 15 residues long. Germline-derived CDR1 and CDR2 are MDHEN and SYDVKM.

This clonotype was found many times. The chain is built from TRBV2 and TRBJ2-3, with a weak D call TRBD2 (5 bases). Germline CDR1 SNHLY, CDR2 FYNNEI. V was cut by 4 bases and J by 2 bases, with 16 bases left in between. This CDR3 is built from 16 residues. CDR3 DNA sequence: TGTGCCAGCAGTGTCGAGGACTCCTATTACACAGATACGCAGTATTTT. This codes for CASSVEDSYYTDTQYF.